This T cell receptor (beta chain) came from a study of blood T cell repertoires in COVID-19. In germline, CDR1 is SGHAT, CDR2 FQNNGV. The ends lost 5 bases at V and 1 base at J; junction bases unmatched: 6. There are 15 residues in the CDR3. Authors' methods: Nucleated cell counts were estimated from reference gene primer amplification. TCRdb's copy holds only in-frame clones and misses some; the assay was immunoSEQ multiplex PCR. From that table come the V and J calls and clone size; the DNA was used to work out D and trimming. In the table there are 200,000 or so clones, around 90% of which are singletons.

This receptor was obtained from a man aged 60 to 69 who had recovered from COVID-19. The sequenced material came from peripheral blood. The chain uses TRBV11-2 and TRBJ1-1; TRBD1 matches 8 bases. CDR3 in DNA: TGTGCCAGCAGCGGGGGAGGGACAGGGAACACTGAAGCTTTCTTT. Protein sequence: CASSGGGTGNTEAFF. Variable domain in full (rest from reference TRBV11-2 and TRBJ1-1): EAGVAQSPRYKIIEKRQSVAFWCNPISGHATLYWYQQILGQGPKLLIQFQNNGVVDDSQLPKDRFSAERLKGVDSTLKIQPAKLEDSAVYLCASSGGGTGNTEAFFGQGTRLTVV.